One and the same sample provided the 10 T cell receptor beta chains below, sequenced in a study of OX40 agonist ivuxolimab in advanced cancers. Assay used: immunoSEQ multiplex PCR; TCRdb lists only in-frame clones, some missing. The repertoire has roughly 41,000 clones, roughly 90% of them found once; the top ten carry 4.9%. The sample in question was CD4+ or CD8+ T cells sorted from blood, obtained in a trial of the OX40 agonist ivuxolimab. The source of these receptors is an adult with an advanced solid tumor such as melanoma, head and neck, liver or kidney cancer.

V usage is TRBV14 and J usage is TRBJ2-2, with a possible D match to TRBD2 (5 bases). Looked up from germline, CDR1 is SGHDN and CDR2 is FVKESK. Trimming stripped 0 bases from V and 6 bases from J, with 8 bases between. CDR3 size: 14 residues. The CDR3 protein is CASSQEGGSGELFF. The CDR3, as DNA: TGTGCCAGCAGCCAAGAGGGCGGGTCCGGGGAGCTGTTTTTT.

The CDR3 DNA is TGCGCCAGCAGCCAAGAACAGGGGCAGGGCATGGGAGAGACCCAGTACTTC. Translated: CASSQEQGQGMGETQYF. The chain combines TRBV4-1 with TRBJ2-5, with 7 nucleotides matching TRBD1. CDR1 MGHRA and CDR2 YSYEKL come from the germline V gene. Trimming at V came to 0 bases and at J to 4 bases, leaving 11 bases not matched to a gene. The length of the CDR3 is 17 residues.

The chain combines TRBV27 with TRBJ2-3; possible D gene TRBD1, 6 bases. The V end was cut by 6 bases, the J end by 1 base, with 14 bases between. Germline V gives CDR1 MNHEY, CDR2 SMNVEV (reference sequence). The CDR3 has 15 amino acids. The CDR3 sequence: CASSVQGAGTDTQYF. DNA of the CDR3: TGTGCCAGCAGCGTACAGGGTGCGGGCACAGATACGCAGTATTTT.

J is TRBJ1-2 and V is TRBV10-1, with TRBD1 matching 7 bases. The length of the CDR3 is 13 residues. The trim removed 6 bases at V and 2 bases at J, leaving 3 bases unmatched. The germline V gene has CDR1 WNHNN and CDR2 SYGVQD (reference sequence). The CDR3 here is CASSAGQNYGYTF. The CDR3 DNA follows: TGCGCCAGCAGCGCGGGACAGAACTATGGCTACACCTTC.

The V gene is TRBV19, the J gene TRBJ1-6, with 7 nucleotides matching TRBD1. J gave up 5 bases and V 3 bases, and 13 bases lay outside the gene matches. Germline assignment: CDR1 LNHDA and CDR2 SQIVND (reference sequence). CDR3 length: 18 amino acids. The chain's CDR3 is CASSIFRTGSSNNSPLHF. The CDR3, as DNA: TGTGCCAGTAGTATTTTCCGGACAGGATCGAGTAATAATTCACCCCTCCACTTT. Looking up the rest from reference TRBV19 and TRBJ1-6 gives the full variable domain: DGGITQSPKYLFRKEGQNVTLSCEQNLNHDAMYWYRQDPGQGLRLIYYSQIVNDFQKGDIAEGYSVSREKKESFPLTVTSAQKNPTAFYLCASSIFRTGSSNNSPLHFGNGTRLTVT.

The V call is TRBV29-1, the J call TRBJ1-1; D gene uncertain. Per germline, CDR1 SQVTM and CDR2 ANQGSEA. This CDR3 has 13 residues. V was trimmed by 1 base and J by 5 bases, leaving 11 bases between them. The CDR3 here is CSVEGGQITEAFF. The CDR3 DNA sequence: TGCAGCGTTGAAGGGGGTCAGATAACTGAAGCTTTCTTT.

The CDR3 loop reads CASMGGQNSNQPQHF. CDR3 sequence (DNA): TGTGCCAGCATGGGTGGACAGAATAGCAATCAGCCCCAGCATTTT. V gene TRBV27 combines with J gene TRBJ1-5; a weak D match, TRBD1 (6 bases). Trimming took 7 bases from V and 0 from J, leaving 13 bases between them. This CDR3 spans 15 amino acids. Germline V gene data show CDR1 as MNHEY and CDR2 as SMNVEV (reference sequence).

V gene TRBV4-1 combines with J gene TRBJ2-7; a possible D gene is TRBD1 (7 bases). This CDR3 contains 14 residues. V was trimmed by 4 bases and J by 7 bases, leaving 17 bases between them. Germline CDR1 is MGHRA and CDR2 is YSYEKL. This CDR3 is CASSLAPGGLEQYF. CDR3 nucleotide sequence: TGCGCCAGCAGCCTTGCCCCAGGGGGGCTGGAGCAGTACTTC.

This sequence joins TRBV6-4 and TRBJ2-1, with D unclear. Germline CDR1 and CDR2: MRHNA and SNTAGT. The CDR3 runs 15 residues. Trimming pared 3 bases from V and 0 bases from J, leaving 9 bases between. DNA for the CDR3: TGTGCCAGCAGTGAGCTGTACGGCTCCTACAATGAGCAGTTCTTC. The encoded protein is CASSELYGSYNEQFF.

In its sample, this clone was seen once. The V and J genes are TRBV5-1 and TRBJ1-1; 9 nucleotides match TRBD1. V lost 3 bases, J lost 7 bases, and 4 bases stayed unmatched. The CDR3 contains 13 residues. The germline gives CDR1 SGHRS, CDR2 YFSETQ. The CDR3 region has the DNA TGCGCCAGCAGCTGGGGACAGGGAATTGAAGCTTTCTTT. It specifies CASSWGQGIEAFF.